Shown below are 26 T cell receptor beta chains from a single sample sequenced in a study of cytomegalovirus exposure and HLA in healthy donors. Only in-frame clones appear in the TCRdb table, and some are missing; sequencing was by immunoSEQ multiplex PCR. The table lists about 160,000 clones, around four fifths of them singletons, with over 2% in the top ten. Sequencing was performed on PBMCs. Receptor source: a man aged 25-45 years in good health and CMV-seropositive.

The chain carries TRBV5-6 and TRBJ1-2, with TRBD1 matching over 7 bases. Germline CDR1 is SGHDT and CDR2 is YYEEEE. The junction had 2 bases not matched to a gene; V was cut back by 0 bases and J by 3 bases. The CDR3 spans 14 residues. CDR3 region: CASSLAGTDYGYTF. The DNA for the CDR3 is TGTGCCAGCAGCTTGGCGGGGACAGACTATGGCTACACCTTC.

The chain carries TRBV6-6 and TRBJ1-5; no firm D call. Per germline, CDR1 MNHNY and CDR2 SVGAGI (reference sequence). The length of the CDR3 is 13 residues. Trimming cost V 5 bases and J 2 bases, with 7 bases left between them. DNA of the CDR3: TGTGCCAGCAGTCGGGTCCGCAATCAGCCCCAGCATTTT. Protein sequence: CASSRVRNQPQHF.

The chain has TRBV4-2 and TRBJ2-3; 8 bases align to TRBD2. The length of the CDR3 is 17 residues. Germline CDR1 and CDR2: LGHNA and YNFKEQ. J gave up 5 bases and V 0 bases, and 10 bases lay outside the gene matches. This CDR3 is CASSQDRVAGTVDTQYF. The CDR3 region has the DNA TGTGCCAGCAGCCAAGATCGGGTAGCGGGGACCGTAGATACGCAGTATTTT.

J is TRBJ1-5 and V is TRBV7-2, with TRBD1 identical over 10 bases. Germline V lookup: CDR1 SGHTA, CDR2 FQGNSA. The ends lost 0 bases at V and 0 bases at J; junction bases unmatched: 2. The CDR3 totals 17 residues. The CDR3 DNA sequence: TGTGCCAGCAGCTTAGCCGGGACAGGGGATAGCAATCAGCCCCAGCATTTT. Its translation is CASSLAGTGDSNQPQHF.

The chain uses TRBV9 and TRBJ1-4; 9 positions match TRBD1. This CDR3 comprises 13 residues. The trim removed 3 bases at V and 8 bases at J, leaving 2 bases unmatched. CDR1 and CDR2 (germline): SGDLS, YYNGEE. This chain's CDR3 is CASSGTGEEKLFF. The CDR3 DNA reads as TGTGCCAGCAGCGGGACAGGGGAGGAAAAACTGTTTTTT.

This rearrangement joins TRBV6-6 to TRBJ1-5; no firm D call. Germline lookup yields CDR1 MNHNY and CDR2 SVGAGI (reference sequence). CDR3 length: 12 amino acids. V was pared by 10 bases and J by 1 base, with 8 bases between. This CDR3 is CATVQSNQPQHF. CDR3 nucleotide sequence: TGTGCCACCGTTCAGAGCAATCAGCCCCAGCATTTT.

This chain connects TRBV4-3 to TRBJ2-7; 8 bases map to TRBD1. Germline assignment: CDR1 LGHNA and CDR2 YSLEER. The CDR3 sequence is 16 residues long. V lost 4 bases and J lost 1; bases outside the gene matches: 9. The CDR3 DNA reads as TGCGCCAGCAGCCTCATCGCGGACAGGGAGTCCTACGAGCAGTACTTC. Amino acid sequence: CASSLIADRESYEQYF.

This clone is a singleton in its sample. The chain employs TRBV7-9 and TRBJ2-3; D gene unclear. CDR3 size: 13 residues. V was pared by 5 bases and J by 0 bases, with 6 bases between. Germline V gene sequence: CDR1 SEHNR, CDR2 FQNEAQ (reference sequence). CDR3 in amino acids: CASSPVSTDTQYF. The CDR3 bases are TGTGCCAGCAGCCCCGTCAGCACAGATACGCAGTATTTT.

The J gene is TRBJ2-7, the V gene TRBV6-5; 8 bases match TRBD2. This CDR3 contains 15 residues. Trimming took 2 bases from V and 1 from J; bases not matched to a gene: 4. Looked up from germline, CDR1 is MNHEY and CDR2 is SVGAGI. DNA for the CDR3: TGTGCCAGCAGTTACGCAACTAGCGGTTCCTACGAGCAGTACTTC. Translated: CASSYATSGSYEQYF.

V usage is TRBV4-1 and J usage is TRBJ2-5; 9 nucleotides agree with TRBD2. The CDR3 consists of 18 residues. The germline gives CDR1 MGHRA, CDR2 YSYEKL. V was pared by 4 bases and J by 5 bases, with 17 bases of the junction left unmatched. The DNA for the CDR3 is TGCGCCAGCAGCCGAAAGTCGCTAGCGGGGCCCCTCGGGGAGACCCAGTACTTC. Amino acids: CASSRKSLAGPLGETQYF.

The chain uses TRBV2 and TRBJ2-2; TRBD2 is a possible D gene (5 bases). The CDR3 runs 14 residues. Between the trimmed V and J ends, which lost 8 bases and 5 bases, there was a span of 15 bases. Germline CDR1 SNHLY, CDR2 FYNNEI. The CDR3 sequence: CASWAGLLTGELFF. For the CDR3, the DNA is TGTGCCAGCTGGGCCGGACTTCTTACCGGGGAGCTGTTTTTT.

The chain employs TRBV29-1 and TRBJ2-5; D is possibly TRBD2 (5 bases). The germline CDR1 and CDR2 sequences are SQVTM and ANQGSEA. CDR3 length: 11 amino acids. V was pared by 4 bases and J by 5 bases, with 8 bases between. CDR3 residues: CSVAPGETQYF. CDR3 in DNA: TGCAGCGTTGCCCCGGGGGAGACCCAGTACTTC. Based on the CDR3 plus reference TRBV29-1 and TRBJ2-5, the full variable domain is SAVISQKPSRDICQRGTSLTIQCQVDSQVTMMFWYRQQPGQSLTLIATANQGSEATYESGFVIDKFPISRPNLTFSTLTVSNMSPEDSSIYLCSVAPGETQYFGPGTRLLVL.

V and J are TRBV9 and TRBJ2-5; D perhaps matches TRBD2 (5 bases). V was shortened by 0 bases and J by 1 base, with 7 bases between the two germline ends. This CDR3 has 14 residues. Germline assignment: CDR1 SGDLS and CDR2 YYNGEE. The CDR3 DNA reads as TGTGCCAGCAGCGTAGGGCGGGTCCAAGAGACCCAGTACTTC. Translated: CASSVGRVQETQYF.

This clone has more than one count but fewer than ten. The V and J genes are TRBV25-1 and TRBJ2-7; maybe TRBD2 (5 bases). V was clipped by 1 base and J by 6 bases, with 7 bases between them. This CDR3 has 12 amino acids. In germline, CDR1 is MGHDK, CDR2 SYGVNS. The CDR3 DNA is TGTGCCAGCAGTGAATGGAGGAGCGAGCAGTACTTC. Translating gives CASSEWRSEQYF.

The chain carries TRBV18 and TRBJ1-4; tentative D call: TRBD1 (6 bases). In germline, CDR1 is KGHSH, CDR2 LQKENI. The V end lost 2 bases, the J end lost 8 bases, and 15 bases lay between the germline ends. CDR3 length equals 15 residues. In nucleotides, the CDR3 is TGTGCCAGCTCACCAAGACAACAGGGTGGAGAAAAACTGTTTTTT. Translating it yields CASSPRQQGGEKLFF. Combining the CDR3 with reference TRBV18 and TRBJ1-4 gives the whole variable domain NAGVMQNPRHLVRRRGQEARLRCSPMKGHSHVYWYRQLPEEGLKFMVYLQKENIIDESGMPKERFSAEFPKEGPSILRIQQVVRGDSAAYFCASSPRQQGGEKLFFGSGTQLSVL.

This rearrangement joins TRBV5-6 to TRBJ1-2; 8 positions match TRBD1. This CDR3 comprises 13 residues. Germline V gene sequence: CDR1 SGHDT, CDR2 YYEEEE. V was pared by 5 bases and J by 8 bases, with 8 bases of the junction left unmatched. The CDR3 DNA is TGTGCCAGCAGGGAGACAGGGGTTAGGGGCTACACCTTC. The encoded protein is CASRETGVRGYTF.

This chain connects TRBV25-1 to TRBJ2-1; D may be TRBD2 (7 bases). Deletions cut 6 bases from V and 5 bases from J, with 14 bases between. Germline-derived CDR1 and CDR2 are MGHDK and SYGVNS. This CDR3 has 14 residues. The CDR3, as DNA: TGTGCCAGCAGGTGGGGGGGCACGCACAATGAGCAGTTCTTC. As protein: CASRWGGTHNEQFF. Full variable domain (missing parts from reference TRBV25-1 and TRBJ2-1): EADIYQTPRYLVIGTGKKITLECSQTMGHDKMYWYQQDPGMELHLIHYSYGVNSTEKGDLSSESTVSRIRTEHFPLTLESARPSHTSQYLCASRWGGTHNEQFFGPGTRLTVL.

For the CDR3, the DNA is TGTGCCAGCAGTTACACTAGGGCGAACACCGGGGAGCTGTTTTTT. This translates into CASSYTRANTGELFF. The gene calls are TRBV6-5 and TRBJ2-2, with a tentative D call TRBD2 (5 bases). CDR1 is MNHEY and CDR2 is SVGAGI in the germline V gene. There are 15 residues in the CDR3. Trimming took 2 bases from V and 0 from J, leaving 7 bases between them.

The CDR3 nucleotides are TGTGCCAGCAGCTTGGGGGACAGGACCGACGAGCAGTACTTC. It translates to CASSLGDRTDEQYF. The chain joins TRBV13 to TRBJ2-7, with TRBD1 matching over 8 bases. Per germline, CDR1 PRHDT and CDR2 FYEKMQ (reference sequence). The CDR3 totals 14 residues. Germline trimming cut 3 bases from V and 5 bases from J; bases unmatched to any gene: 6.

There are a few counts of this clone. This chain uses TRBV13 with TRBJ2-3; D is ambiguous. Per the germline V gene, CDR1 is PRHDT and CDR2 is FYEKMQ (reference sequence). There are 14 residues in the CDR3. V lost 0 bases to trimming and J lost 0 bases, with 4 bases between them. The CDR3 coding sequence is TGTGCCAGCAGCTTAGGACAGAGCACAGATACGCAGTATTTT. It is translated as CASSLGQSTDTQYF.

The chain combines TRBV2 with TRBJ2-5; D unclear. CDR3 length equals 11 residues. V shed 6 bases and J shed 8 bases, with 10 bases lying between them. Looked up from germline, CDR1 is SNHLY and CDR2 is FYNNEI. CDR3 amino acids: CASSVLATQYF. As DNA, the CDR3 is TGTGCCAGCAGCGTCCTGGCAACCCAGTACTTC.

This clone was detected only once. J is TRBJ1-5 and V is TRBV5-6; D is ambiguous. The CDR3 is 14 residues long. The germline V and J ends were trimmed by 0 bases and 5 bases, with 9 bases remaining between them. The germline gives CDR1 SGHDT, CDR2 YYEEEE. The CDR3: CASSLADSYQPQHF. CDR3 DNA: TGTGCCAGCAGCTTGGCCGACTCCTATCAGCCCCAGCATTTT.

This rearrangement joins TRBV4-3 to TRBJ1-6; D not resolved. The ends were cut back, 1 base at V and 3 bases at J, with 7 bases in the middle. Germline values: CDR1 LGHNA, CDR2 YSLEER. This CDR3 spans 15 amino acids. CDR3 nucleotide sequence: TGCGCCAGCAGCCAAGTCTTCAGCTATAATTCACCCCTCCACTTT. It translates to CASSQVFSYNSPLHF.

There are a few counts of this clone. This chain links TRBV7-2 with TRBJ1-2; no clear D gene. Trimming stripped 1 base from V and 4 bases from J, with 10 bases between. This CDR3 is built from 14 residues. CDR1 is SGHTA, CDR2 FQGNSA, per germline. The CDR3 protein is CASSLDSPFYGYTF. The CDR3 nucleotides read TGTGCCAGCAGCTTAGACAGTCCCTTCTATGGCTACACCTTC. Based on the CDR3 plus reference TRBV7-2 and TRBJ1-2, the full variable domain is GAGVSQSPSNKVTEKGKDVELRCDPISGHTALYWYRQSLGQGLEFLIYFQGNSAPDKSGLPSDRFSAERTGGSVSTLTIQRTQQEDSAVYLCASSLDSPFYGYTFGSGTRLTVV.

The CDR3 DNA reads TGTGCCAGCAGCCCCCTTGTGGGGGGGCCTCTGGATGAGCAGTTCTTC. Translated, it gives CASSPLVGGPLDEQFF. J is TRBJ2-1 and V is TRBV7-8; a weak D match, TRBD2 (7 bases). There are 16 residues in the CDR3. Trimming stripped 5 bases from V and 8 bases from J, with 22 bases between. In germline, CDR1 is SGHVS, CDR2 FQNEAQ.

This chain connects TRBV10-3 to TRBJ2-7; maybe TRBD2 (6 bases). Germline V gene sequence: CDR1 ENHRY, CDR2 SYGVKD. V was pared by 0 bases and J by 5 bases, with 17 bases between. This CDR3 is 16 amino acids long. Here the CDR3 reads CAISESLDGGRDEQYF. The CDR3 region has the DNA TGTGCCATCAGTGAGTCGTTGGACGGGGGTAGGGACGAGCAGTACTTC.